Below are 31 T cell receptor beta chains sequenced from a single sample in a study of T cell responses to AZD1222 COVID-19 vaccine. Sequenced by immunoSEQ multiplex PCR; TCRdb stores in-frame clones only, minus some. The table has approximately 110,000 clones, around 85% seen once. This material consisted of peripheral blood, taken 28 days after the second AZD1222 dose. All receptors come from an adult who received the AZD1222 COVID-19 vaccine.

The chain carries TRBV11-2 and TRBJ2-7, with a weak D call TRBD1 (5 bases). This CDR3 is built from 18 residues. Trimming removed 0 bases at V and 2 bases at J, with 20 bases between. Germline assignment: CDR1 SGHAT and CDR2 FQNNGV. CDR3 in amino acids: CASSLDPPLTVTTYEQYF. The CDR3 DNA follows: TGTGCCAGCAGCTTAGATCCCCCTCTGACAGTAACAACCTACGAGCAGTACTTC.

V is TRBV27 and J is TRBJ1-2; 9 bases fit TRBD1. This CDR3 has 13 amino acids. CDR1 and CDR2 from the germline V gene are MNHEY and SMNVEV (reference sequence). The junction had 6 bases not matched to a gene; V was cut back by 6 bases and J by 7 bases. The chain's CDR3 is CASRYRGHGGYTF. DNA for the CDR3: TGTGCCAGCAGATACAGGGGGCATGGTGGCTACACCTTC.

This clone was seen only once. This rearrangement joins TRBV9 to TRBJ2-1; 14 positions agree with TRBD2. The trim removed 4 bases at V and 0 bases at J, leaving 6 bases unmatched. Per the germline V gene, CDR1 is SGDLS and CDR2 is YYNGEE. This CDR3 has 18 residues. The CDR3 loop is CASSFRTSGGTSYNEQFF. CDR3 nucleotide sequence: TGTGCCAGCAGCTTCCGGACTAGCGGGGGGACCTCCTACAATGAGCAGTTCTTC.

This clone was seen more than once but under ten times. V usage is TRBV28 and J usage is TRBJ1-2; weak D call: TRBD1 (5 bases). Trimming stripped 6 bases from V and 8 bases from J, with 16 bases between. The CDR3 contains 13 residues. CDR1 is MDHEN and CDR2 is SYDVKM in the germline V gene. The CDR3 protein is CASSPGGPRGYTF. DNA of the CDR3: TGTGCCAGCAGCCCGGGGGGACCGAGGGGCTACACCTTC.

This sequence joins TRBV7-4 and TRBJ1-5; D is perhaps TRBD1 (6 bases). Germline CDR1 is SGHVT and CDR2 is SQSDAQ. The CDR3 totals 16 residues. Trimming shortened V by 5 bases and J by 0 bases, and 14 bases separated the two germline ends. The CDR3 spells CASSPLRTVSNQPQHF. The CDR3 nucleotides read TGTGCCAGCAGCCCGCTGAGGACAGTTAGCAATCAGCCCCAGCATTTT.

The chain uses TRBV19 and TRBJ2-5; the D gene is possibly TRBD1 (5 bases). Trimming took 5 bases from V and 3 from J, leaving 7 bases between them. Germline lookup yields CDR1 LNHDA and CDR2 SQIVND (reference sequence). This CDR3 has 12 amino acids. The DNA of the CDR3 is TGTGCCAGTAGTGGCAGGGAAGAGACCCAGTACTTC. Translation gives CASSGREETQYF.

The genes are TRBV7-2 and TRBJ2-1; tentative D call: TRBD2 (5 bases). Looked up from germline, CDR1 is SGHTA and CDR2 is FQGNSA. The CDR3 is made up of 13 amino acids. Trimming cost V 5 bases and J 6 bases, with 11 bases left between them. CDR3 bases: TGTGCCAGCAGCCCCCGTCGGGGCAATGAGCAGTTCTTC. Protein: CASSPRRGNEQFF. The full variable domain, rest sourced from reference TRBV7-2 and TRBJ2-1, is GAGVSQSPSNKVTEKGKDVELRCDPISGHTALYWYRQSLGQGLEFLIYFQGNSAPDKSGLPSDRFSAERTGGSVSTLTIQRTQQEDSAVYLCASSPRRGNEQFFGPGTRLTVL.

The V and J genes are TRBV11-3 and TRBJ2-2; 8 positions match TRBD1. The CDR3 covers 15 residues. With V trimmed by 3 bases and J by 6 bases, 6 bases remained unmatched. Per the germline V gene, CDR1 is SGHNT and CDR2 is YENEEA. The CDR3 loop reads CASSLSRGLSGELFF. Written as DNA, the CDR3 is TGTGCCAGCAGCTTGTCCAGGGGGCTTTCCGGGGAGCTGTTTTTT. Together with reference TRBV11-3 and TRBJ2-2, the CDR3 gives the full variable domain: EAGVVQSPRYKIIEKKQPVAFWCNPISGHNTLYWYLQNLGQGPELLIRYENEEAVDDSQLPKDRFSAERLKGVDSTLKIQPAELGDSAVYLCASSLSRGLSGELFFGEGSRLTVL.

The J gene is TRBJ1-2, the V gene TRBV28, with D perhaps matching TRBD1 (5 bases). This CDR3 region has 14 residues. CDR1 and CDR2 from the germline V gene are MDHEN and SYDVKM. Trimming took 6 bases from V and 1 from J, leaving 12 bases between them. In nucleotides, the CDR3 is TGTGCCAGCAGCCCCGGGGGGTATAACTATGGCTACACCTTC. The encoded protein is CASSPGGYNYGYTF.

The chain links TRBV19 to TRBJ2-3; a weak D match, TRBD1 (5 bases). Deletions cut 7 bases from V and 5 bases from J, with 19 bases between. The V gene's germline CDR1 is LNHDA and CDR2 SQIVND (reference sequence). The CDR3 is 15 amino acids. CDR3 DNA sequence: TGTGCCAGTAAGCCCTCGTGGGGCTATATAGATACGCAGTATTTT. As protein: CASKPSWGYIDTQYF.

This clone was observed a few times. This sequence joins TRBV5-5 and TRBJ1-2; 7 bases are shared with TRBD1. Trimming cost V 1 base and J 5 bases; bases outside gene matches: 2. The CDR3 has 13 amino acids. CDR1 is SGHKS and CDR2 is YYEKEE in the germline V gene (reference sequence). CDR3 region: CASSLTGQYGYTF. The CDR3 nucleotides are TGTGCCAGCAGCTTGACGGGACAGTATGGCTACACCTTC.

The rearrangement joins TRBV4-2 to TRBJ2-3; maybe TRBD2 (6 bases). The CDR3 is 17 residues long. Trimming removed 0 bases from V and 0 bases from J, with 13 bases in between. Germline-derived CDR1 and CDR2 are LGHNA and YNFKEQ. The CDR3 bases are TGTGCCAGCAGCCAAGAACCCGGGGACTTTAGCACAGATACGCAGTATTTT. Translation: CASSQEPGDFSTDTQYF.

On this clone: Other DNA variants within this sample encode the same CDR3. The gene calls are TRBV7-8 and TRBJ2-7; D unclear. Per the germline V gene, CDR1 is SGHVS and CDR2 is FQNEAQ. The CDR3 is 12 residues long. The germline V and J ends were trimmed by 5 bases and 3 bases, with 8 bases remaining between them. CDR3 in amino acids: CASSLGSYEQYF. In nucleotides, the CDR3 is TGTGCCAGCAGCCTGGGCAGCTACGAGCAGTACTTC.

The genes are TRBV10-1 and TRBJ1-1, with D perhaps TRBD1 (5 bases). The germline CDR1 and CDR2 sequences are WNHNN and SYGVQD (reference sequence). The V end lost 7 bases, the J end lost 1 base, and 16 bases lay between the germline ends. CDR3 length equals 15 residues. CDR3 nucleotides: TGCGCCAGCACTCGGGACTCCTCATCGAACACTGAAGCTTTCTTT. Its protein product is CASTRDSSSNTEAFF.

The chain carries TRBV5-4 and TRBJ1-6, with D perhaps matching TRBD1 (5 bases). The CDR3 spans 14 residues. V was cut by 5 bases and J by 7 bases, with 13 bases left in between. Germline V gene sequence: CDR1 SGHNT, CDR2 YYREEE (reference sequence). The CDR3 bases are TGTGCCAGCAGGGGACGGAATTCGAATTCACCCCTCCACTTT. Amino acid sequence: CASRGRNSNSPLHF.

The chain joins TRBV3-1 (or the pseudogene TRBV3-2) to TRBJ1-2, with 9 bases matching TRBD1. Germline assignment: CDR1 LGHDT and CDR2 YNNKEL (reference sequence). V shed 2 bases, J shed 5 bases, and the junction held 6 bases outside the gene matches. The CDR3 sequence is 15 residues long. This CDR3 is CASSQWDRANYGYTF. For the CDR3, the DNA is TGTGCCAGCAGCCAATGGGACAGGGCGAATTATGGCTACACCTTC.

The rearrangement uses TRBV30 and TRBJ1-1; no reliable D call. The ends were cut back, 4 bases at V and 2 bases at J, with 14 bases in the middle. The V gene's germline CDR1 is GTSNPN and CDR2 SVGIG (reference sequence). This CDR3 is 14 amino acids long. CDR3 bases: TGTGCCTGGACGTTACTGGGCAGAAACACTGAAGCTTTCTTT. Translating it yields CAWTLLGRNTEAFF.

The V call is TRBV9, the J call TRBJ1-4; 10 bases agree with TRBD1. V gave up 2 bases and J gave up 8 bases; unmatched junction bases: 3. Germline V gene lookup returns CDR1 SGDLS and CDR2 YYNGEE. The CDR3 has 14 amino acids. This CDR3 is CASSVMGQGEKLFF. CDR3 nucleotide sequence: TGTGCCAGCAGCGTGATGGGACAGGGGGAAAAACTGTTTTTT.

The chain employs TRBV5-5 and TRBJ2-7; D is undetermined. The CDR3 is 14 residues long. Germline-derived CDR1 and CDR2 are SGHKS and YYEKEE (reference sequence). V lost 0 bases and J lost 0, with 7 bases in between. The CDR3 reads CASSLGRSSYEQYF. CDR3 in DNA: TGTGCCAGCAGCTTGGGGCGGAGCTCCTACGAGCAGTACTTC.

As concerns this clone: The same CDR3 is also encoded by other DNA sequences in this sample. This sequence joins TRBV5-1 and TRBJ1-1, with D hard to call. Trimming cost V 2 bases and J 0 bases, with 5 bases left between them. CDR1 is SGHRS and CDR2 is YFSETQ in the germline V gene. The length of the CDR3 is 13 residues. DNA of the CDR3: TGCGCCAGCAGCTTACTCCTGAACACTGAAGCTTTCTTT. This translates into CASSLLLNTEAFF. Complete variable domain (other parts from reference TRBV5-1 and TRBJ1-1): KAGVTQTPRYLIKTRGQQVTLSCSPISGHRSVSWYQQTPGQGLQFLFEYFSETQRNKGNFPGRFSGRQFSNSRSEMNVSTLELGDSALYLCASSLLLNTEAFFGQGTRLTVV.

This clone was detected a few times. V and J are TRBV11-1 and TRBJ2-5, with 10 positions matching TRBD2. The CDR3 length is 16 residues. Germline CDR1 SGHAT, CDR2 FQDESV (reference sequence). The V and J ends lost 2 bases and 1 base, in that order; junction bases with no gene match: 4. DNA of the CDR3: TGTGCCAGCAGCTTAACTAGCGGGGCCCTCCAAGAGACCCAGTACTTC. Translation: CASSLTSGALQETQYF.

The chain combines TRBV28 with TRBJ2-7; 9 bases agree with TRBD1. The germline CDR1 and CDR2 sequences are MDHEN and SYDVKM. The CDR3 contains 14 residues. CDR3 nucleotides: TGTGTTACCCGAGGGGGACAGGGCCTCTACGAGCAGTACTTC. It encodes CVTRGGQGLYEQYF. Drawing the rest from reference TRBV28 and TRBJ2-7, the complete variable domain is DVKVTQSSRYLVKRTGEKVFLECVQDMDHENMFWYRQDPGLGLRLIYFSYDVKMKEKGDIPEGYSVSREKKERFSLILESASTNQTSMYLCVTRGGQGLYEQYFGPGTRLTVT.

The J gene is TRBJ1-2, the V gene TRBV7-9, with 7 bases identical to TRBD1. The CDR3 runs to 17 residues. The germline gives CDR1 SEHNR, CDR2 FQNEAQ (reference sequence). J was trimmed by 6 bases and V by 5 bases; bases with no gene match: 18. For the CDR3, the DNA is TGTGCCAGCAGCCGGGCGGGACAGACGTTTAATCTTGATGGCTACACCTTC. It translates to CASSRAGQTFNLDGYTF.

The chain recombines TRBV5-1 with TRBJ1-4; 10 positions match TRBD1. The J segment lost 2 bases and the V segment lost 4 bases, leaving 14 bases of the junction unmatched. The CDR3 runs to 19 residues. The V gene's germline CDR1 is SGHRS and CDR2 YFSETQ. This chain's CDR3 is CASSPLAIRQGATNEKLFF. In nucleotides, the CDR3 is TGCGCCAGCAGCCCTTTGGCGATACGACAGGGGGCCACTAATGAAAAACTGTTTTTT.

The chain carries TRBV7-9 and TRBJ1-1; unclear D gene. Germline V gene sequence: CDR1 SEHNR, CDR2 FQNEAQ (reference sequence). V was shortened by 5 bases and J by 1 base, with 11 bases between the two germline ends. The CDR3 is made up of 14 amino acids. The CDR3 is CASSPPAQNTEAFF. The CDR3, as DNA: TGTGCCAGCAGCCCCCCGGCTCAGAACACTGAAGCTTTCTTT.

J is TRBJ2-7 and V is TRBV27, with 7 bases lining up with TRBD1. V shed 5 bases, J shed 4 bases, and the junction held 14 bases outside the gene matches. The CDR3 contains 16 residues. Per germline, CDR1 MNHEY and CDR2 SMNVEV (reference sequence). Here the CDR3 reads CASSPRTGLLRYEQYF. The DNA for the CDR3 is TGTGCCAGCAGTCCAAGGACAGGACTCCTTCGGTACGAGCAGTACTTC.

The chain's CDR3 is CASSSNPGQVNYGYTF. DNA of the CDR3: TGTGCCAGCAGCTCCAACCCGGGACAGGTGAACTATGGCTACACCTTC. The chain has TRBV7-2 and TRBJ1-2; 8 bases line up with TRBD1. Germline assignment: CDR1 SGHTA and CDR2 FQGNSA. The junction had 9 bases not matched to a gene; V was cut back by 4 bases and J by 2 bases. This CDR3 has 16 amino acids.

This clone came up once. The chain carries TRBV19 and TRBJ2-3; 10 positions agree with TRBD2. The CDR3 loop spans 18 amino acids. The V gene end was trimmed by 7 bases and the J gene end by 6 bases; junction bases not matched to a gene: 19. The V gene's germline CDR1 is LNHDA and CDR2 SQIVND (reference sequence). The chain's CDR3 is CASNNVLAGEVSRDTQYF. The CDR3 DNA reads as TGTGCCAGTAATAATGTCCTAGCGGGGGAAGTAAGTCGGGATACGCAGTATTTT.

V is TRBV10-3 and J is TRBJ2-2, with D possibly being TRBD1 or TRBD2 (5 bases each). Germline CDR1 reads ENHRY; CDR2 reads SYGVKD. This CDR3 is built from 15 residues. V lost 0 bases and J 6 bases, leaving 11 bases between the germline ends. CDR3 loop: CAISESGVSAGELFF. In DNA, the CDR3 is TGTGCCATCAGTGAGTCGGGGGTCTCGGCCGGGGAGCTGTTTTTT.

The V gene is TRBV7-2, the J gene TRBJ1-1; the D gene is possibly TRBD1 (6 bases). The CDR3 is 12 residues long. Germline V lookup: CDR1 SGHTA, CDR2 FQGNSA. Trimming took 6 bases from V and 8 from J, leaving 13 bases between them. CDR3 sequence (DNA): TGTGCCAGCAGATTTAGCAGGGGAGAAGCTTTCTTT. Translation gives CASRFSRGEAFF.

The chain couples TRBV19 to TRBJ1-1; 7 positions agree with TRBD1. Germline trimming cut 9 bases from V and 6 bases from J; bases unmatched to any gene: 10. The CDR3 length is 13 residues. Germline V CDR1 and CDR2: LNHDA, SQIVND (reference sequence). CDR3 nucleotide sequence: TGTGCCAGCCAAAACAGGGGTTGGGCTGAAGCTTTCTTT. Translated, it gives CASQNRGWAEAFF. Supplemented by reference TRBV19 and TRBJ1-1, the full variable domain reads DGGITQSPKYLFRKEGQNVTLSCEQNLNHDAMYWYRQDPGQGLRLIYYSQIVNDFQKGDIAEGYSVSREKKESFPLTVTSAQKNPTAFYLCASQNRGWAEAFFGQGTRLTVV.